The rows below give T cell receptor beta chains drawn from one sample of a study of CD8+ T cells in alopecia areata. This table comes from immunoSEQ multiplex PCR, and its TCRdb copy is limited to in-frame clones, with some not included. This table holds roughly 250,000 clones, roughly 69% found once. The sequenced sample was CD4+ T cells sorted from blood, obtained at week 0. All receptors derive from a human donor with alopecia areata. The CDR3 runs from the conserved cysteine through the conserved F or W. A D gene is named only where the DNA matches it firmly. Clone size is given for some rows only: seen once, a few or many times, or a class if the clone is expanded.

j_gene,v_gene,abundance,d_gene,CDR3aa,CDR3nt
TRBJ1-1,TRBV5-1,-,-,CASSLAHFNTEAFF,TGCGCCAGCAGCTTGGCCCATTTTAACACTGAAGCTTTCTTT
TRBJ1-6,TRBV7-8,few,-,CASRGRWDSPLHF,TGTGCCAGCAGGGGACGGTGGGATTCACCCCTCCACTTT
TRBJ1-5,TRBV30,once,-,CAWSVPGGLRPQHF,TGTGCCTGGAGTGTACCGGGGGGACTCCGGCCCCAGCATTTT
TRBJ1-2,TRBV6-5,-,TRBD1,CASSTTGGRYTF,TGTGCCAGCAGCACCACAGGGGGACGATACACCTTC
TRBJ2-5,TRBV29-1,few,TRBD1,CSNRGKEETQYF,TGCAGCAACAGGGGAAAGGAGGAGACCCAGTACTTC
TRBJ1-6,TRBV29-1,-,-,CSVKGPMPNSPLHF,TGCAGCGTCAAAGGGCCCATGCCCAATTCACCCCTCCACTTT
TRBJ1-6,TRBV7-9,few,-,CASSGLISPLHF,TGTGCCAGCAGCGGCCTGATTTCACCCCTCCACTTT
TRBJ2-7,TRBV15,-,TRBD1,CATSRADRGGEQYF,TGTGCCACCAGCAGAGCCGACAGGGGCGGCGAGCAGTACTTC
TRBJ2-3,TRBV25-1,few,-,CATNRGTDTQYF,TGTGCCACCAACAGGGGCACAGATACGCAGTATTTT
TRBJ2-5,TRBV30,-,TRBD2,CAWSPAASGGRETQYF,TGTGCCTGGAGTCCAGCGGCTAGCGGGGGCAGGGAGACCCAGTACTTC
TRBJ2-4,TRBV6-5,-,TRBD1,CASSWDRQNIQYF,TGTGCCAGCAGCTGGGACAGACAAAACATTCAGTACTTC
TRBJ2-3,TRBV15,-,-,CATSRDRVTDTQYF,TGTGCCACCAGCAGAGATCGGGTGACAGATACGCAGTATTTT
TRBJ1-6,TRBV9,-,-,CASSPWGTSPLHF,TGTGCCAGCAGCCCGTGGGGCACTTCACCCCTCCACTTT
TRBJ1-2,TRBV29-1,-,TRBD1,CSDVGQGNYGYTF,TGCAGCGACGTGGGACAGGGAAACTATGGCTACACCTTC
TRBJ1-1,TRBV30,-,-,CAWSVLVNTEAFF,TGTGCCTGGAGTGTACTTGTGAACACTGAAGCTTTCTTT
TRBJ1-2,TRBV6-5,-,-,CASSLDPREGGKGYTF,TGTGCCAGCAGTTTAGACCCGAGGGAGGGTGGAAAAGGCTACACCTTC
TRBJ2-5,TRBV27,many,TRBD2,CASSNPAGGSAQYF,TGTGCCAGCAGCAACCCCGCGGGGGGGTCCGCCCAGTACTTC
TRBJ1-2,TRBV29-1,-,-,CSVDGGGYTF,TGCAGCGTTGACGGGGGCGGCTACACCTTC
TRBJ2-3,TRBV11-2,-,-,CASSFRDTDTQYF,TGTGCCAGCAGTTTCCGGGACACAGATACGCAGTATTTT
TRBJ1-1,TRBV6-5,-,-,CASSEFAGDTEAFF,TGTGCCAGCAGTGAATTTGCCGGAGACACTGAAGCTTTCTTT
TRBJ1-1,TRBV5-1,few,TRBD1,CASSAAGQPTNTEAFF,TGCGCCAGCAGCGCGGCGGGACAGCCGACCAACACTGAAGCTTTCTTT
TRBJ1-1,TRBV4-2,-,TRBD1,CASSLKQGAYAEAFF,TGTGCCAGCAGCCTTAAACAGGGGGCTTATGCTGAAGCTTTCTTT
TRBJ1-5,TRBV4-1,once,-,CASSPQRREGIQPQHF,TGCGCCAGCAGTCCTCAGAGAAGGGAAGGGATTCAGCCCCAGCATTTT
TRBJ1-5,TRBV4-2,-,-,CASSQVGGQPQHF,TGTGCCAGCAGCCAAGTTGGGGGGCAGCCCCAGCATTTT
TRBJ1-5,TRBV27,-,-,CASSLFGQPQHF,TGTGCCAGCAGTTTATTCGGCCAGCCCCAGCATTTT
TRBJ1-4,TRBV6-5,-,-,CASTRGTWDEKLFF,TGTGCCAGCACGAGGGGGACTTGGGATGAAAAACTGTTTTTT
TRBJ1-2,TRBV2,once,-,CASSEAQYYGYTF,TGTGCCAGCAGTGAAGCACAGTACTATGGCTACACCTTC
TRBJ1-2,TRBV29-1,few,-,CSAPRGDYGYTF,TGCAGCGCCCCTCGGGGGGACTATGGCTACACCTTC
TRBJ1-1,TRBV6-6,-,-,CASSPSGATEAFF,TGTGCCAGCAGTCCCTCGGGGGCCACTGAAGCTTTCTTT
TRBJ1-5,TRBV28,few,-,CASSTPIPINQPQHF,TGTGCCAGCAGTACTCCCATCCCCATCAATCAGCCCCAGCATTTT
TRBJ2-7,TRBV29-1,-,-,CSVENDRLEQYF,TGCAGCGTTGAAAACGACCGTTTGGAGCAGTACTTC
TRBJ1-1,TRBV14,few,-,CASSPGFSTEAFF,TGTGCCAGCAGCCCAGGATTTTCCACTGAAGCTTTCTTT
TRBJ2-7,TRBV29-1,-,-,CSVSRDHNSYEQYF,TGCAGCGTCAGCCGGGACCACAACTCCTACGAGCAGTACTTC
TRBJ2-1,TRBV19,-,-,CASSGTREQFF,TGTGCCAGTAGTGGGACTCGTGAGCAGTTCTTC
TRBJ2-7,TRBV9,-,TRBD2,CASSVGASGTYEQYF,TGTGCCAGCAGCGTAGGGGCTAGCGGTACCTACGAGCAGTACTTC
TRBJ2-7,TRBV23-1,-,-,CASRTVYEQYF,TGCGCCAGCCGGACAGTCTACGAGCAGTACTTC
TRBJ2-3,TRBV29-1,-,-,CSVGYSATQYF,TGCAGCGTTGGGTATTCCGCTACGCAGTATTTT
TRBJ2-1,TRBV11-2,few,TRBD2,CASSSVSLGTSDNEQFF,TGTGCCAGCAGCTCAGTCTCCCTCGGGACTAGCGACAATGAGCAGTTCTTC
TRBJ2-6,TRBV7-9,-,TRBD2,CASRPGGTSGANVLTF,TGTGCCAGCAGACCGGGGGGTACCTCCGGGGCCAACGTCCTGACTTTC
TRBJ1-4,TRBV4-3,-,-,CASSRMDRPRSEKLFF,TGCGCCAGCAGCCGGATGGACAGACCTAGGAGTGAAAAACTGTTTTTT
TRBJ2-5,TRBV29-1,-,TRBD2,CSVASGQETQYF,TGCAGCGTAGCTAGCGGGCAAGAGACCCAGTACTTC
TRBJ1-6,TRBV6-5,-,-,CASSYSATSRTLHF,TGTGCCAGCAGTTACTCGGCGACGTCGAGAACCCTCCACTTT
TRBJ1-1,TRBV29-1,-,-,CSVHAGGSAFF,TGCAGCGTACACGCGGGTGGTTCCGCTTTCTTT
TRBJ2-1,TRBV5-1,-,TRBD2,CASSKEGLAGNNEQFF,TGCGCCAGCAGCAAGGAGGGACTAGCGGGGAATAATGAGCAGTTCTTC
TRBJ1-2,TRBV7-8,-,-,CASSAGRHGYTF,TGTGCCAGCAGCGCGGGACGACATGGCTACACCTTC
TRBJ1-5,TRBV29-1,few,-,CSVASDSNQPQHF,TGCAGCGTTGCCTCGGATAGCAATCAGCCCCAGCATTTT
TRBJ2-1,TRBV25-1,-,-,CASREGYNEQFF,TGTGCCAGCAGGGAGGGGTACAATGAGCAGTTCTTC
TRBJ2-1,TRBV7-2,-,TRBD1,CASSLFGTGNEQFF,TGTGCCAGCAGCTTATTTGGGACAGGTAATGAGCAGTTCTTC
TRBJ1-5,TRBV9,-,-,CASSGFLREGRNQPQHF,TGTGCCAGCAGCGGGTTCCTCAGGGAGGGTCGCAATCAGCCCCAGCATTTT
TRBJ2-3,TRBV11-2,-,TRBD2,CASSPRTSGGTDTQYF,TGTGCCAGCAGCCCGAGGACTAGCGGGGGCACAGATACGCAGTATTTT
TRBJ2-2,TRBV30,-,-,CAWSAGVTGELFF,TGTGCCTGGAGTGCAGGGGTTACCGGGGAGCTGTTTTTT
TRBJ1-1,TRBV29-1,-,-,CSVEEAASVEAFF,TGCAGCGTTGAAGAAGCAGCGAGTGTGGAAGCTTTCTTT
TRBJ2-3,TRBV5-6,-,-,CASSLPRITQYF,TGTGCCAGCAGCTTGCCCCGGATCACGCAGTATTTT
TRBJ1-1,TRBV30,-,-,CAWSSRGGTEAFF,TGTGCCTGGAGCTCCAGGGGAGGCACTGAAGCTTTCTTT
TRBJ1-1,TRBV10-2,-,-,CATTERGTEAFF,TGCGCCACCACAGAACGGGGCACTGAAGCTTTCTTT
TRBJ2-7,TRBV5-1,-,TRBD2,CASSFLSGGEVEQYF,TGCGCCAGCAGCTTCCTGAGCGGGGGGGAAGTCGAGCAGTACTTC
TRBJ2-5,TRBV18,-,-,CASSPTTRGSRTQYF,TGTGCCAGCTCACCGACGACTAGGGGCTCGAGGACCCAGTACTTC
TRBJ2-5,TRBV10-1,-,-,CASSESAAQETQYF,TGCGCCAGCAGTGAGTCGGCAGCCCAAGAGACCCAGTACTTC
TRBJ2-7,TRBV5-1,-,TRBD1,CASSLGQGPINKYF,TGCGCCAGCAGCTTGGGACAGGGTCCTATTAATAAGTACTTC
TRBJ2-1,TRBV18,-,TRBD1,CASSPDMGQYNEQFF,TGTGCCAGCTCACCCGATATGGGACAGTACAATGAGCAGTTCTTC